The 20 T cell receptor beta chains below were found in one sample sequenced in a study of T-cell reconstitution after alpha-beta-depleted transplantation in children (dated by TCRdb to about 2016). The treatment or condition label, as the study defines it: allogeneic hematopoietic cell transplantation with graft depleted of TCRalphabeta T cells and CD19 B cells. The library was generated by PCR. The sequencer listed for this sample is Illumina HiSeq 2500. Molecular barcoding was employed in the preparation of TCR libraries, with unique molecular identifiers being used to normalize TCRbeta repertoire quantification. TCRdb took the public reads, trimmed them with fastp at Q25, ran MiXCR for clone calling and kept in-frame beta chains. Merged by CDR3 protein, the rows form single entries marked with the most common genes and DNA. This sample gives around 670,000 distinct CDR3 sequences in total; roughly 14% of them show up just once. Of the sample, 0.65% to 0.9% is held by the ten largest clones.

The specimen comprised PBMCs, sampled before TCRalphabeta/CD19-depleted stem cell transplant. The receptors were sampled from a girl aged 2-15 years with congenital amegakaryocytic thrombocytopenia, due to receive a stem cell transplant.

The table lists this clonotype with a few counts. The DNA for the CDR3 is TGCGCCAGCAGCTTGGCAGAGCAGGTGGGTCAGCCCCAGCATTTT. It codes for CASSLAEQVGQPQHF. This chain connects TRBV5-1 to TRBJ1-5; D remains ambiguous. The CDR3 runs to 15 residues. Trimming removed 0 bases at V and 6 bases at J, with 13 bases between. Germline values: CDR1 SGHRS, CDR2 YFSETQ. The full variable domain, its missing parts supplied by reference TRBV5-1 and TRBJ1-5, is KAGVTQTPRYLIKTRGQQVTLSCSPISGHRSVSWYQQTPGQGLQFLFEYFSETQRNKGNFPGRFSGRQFSNSRSEMNVSTLELGDSALYLCASSLAEQVGQPQHFGDGTRLSIL.

The CDR3 region is CASSQDLAGGNNEQFF. CDR3 DNA sequence: TGTGCCAGCAGCCAAGACCTAGCGGGAGGTAACAATGAGCAGTTCTTC. This chain links TRBV14 with TRBJ2-1, with 11 bases aligning to TRBD2. V lost 0 bases and J lost 5; bases outside the gene matches: 3. Looked up from germline, CDR1 is SGHDN and CDR2 is FVKESK. The CDR3 has 16 residues.

Ten or more counts support this clonotype. J is TRBJ1-2 and V is TRBV5-1, with 7 positions matching TRBD1. The CDR3 loop spans 13 amino acids. Trimming at V came to 2 bases and at J to 6 bases, leaving 4 bases not matched to a gene. Germline V gene data show CDR1 as SGHRS and CDR2 as YFSETQ. The CDR3 reads CASSLLTGDGYTF. The CDR3 DNA sequence: TGCGCCAGCAGCTTACTCACAGGGGATGGCTACACCTTC.

Ten or more counts support this clonotype. V gene TRBV12-3 or TRBV12-4 combines with J gene TRBJ1-2; no clear D. V shed 5 bases and J shed 8 bases, with 15 bases lying between them. CDR3 length: 13 amino acids. The CDR3 sequence: CASSPSVPGGYTF. DNA for the CDR3: TGTGCCAGCAGTCCAAGCGTCCCCGGGGGCTACACCTTC.

Ten or more counts support this clonotype. The rearrangement links TRBV5-5 to TRBJ1-5; D unresolved. The V and J ends lost 0 bases and 7 bases respectively, with 14 bases between them. The germline V gene encodes CDR1 SGHKS and CDR2 YYEKEE (reference sequence). This CDR3 is 15 amino acids long. The CDR3 here is CASSLGQVLGQPQHF. The CDR3 nucleotides read TGTGCCAGCAGCTTGGGCCAAGTCCTTGGGCAGCCCCAGCATTTT.

This clonotype was seen repeatedly, ten times or more. The rearrangement links TRBV12-3 or TRBV12-4 to TRBJ2-6; TRBD1 agrees at 7 bases. The CDR3 consists of 16 residues. After removal of 2 bases from V and 2 bases from J, the junction contained 3 bases not matched to a gene. The CDR3 region has the DNA TGTGCCAGCAGTTTACTGGGACAGACTGGGGCCAACGTCCTGACTTTC. Translating gives CASSLLGQTGANVLTF.

Concerning this clonotype: A much larger clone sits a single nucleotide away, making a read error possible. The J gene is TRBJ2-1, the V gene TRBV29-1; 9 bases align to TRBD1. Germline lookup yields CDR1 SQVTM and CDR2 ANQGSEA. The CDR3 sequence is 14 residues long. CDR3 loop: CSVWDREKGNEHFF. CDR3 DNA sequence: TGCAGCGTTTGGGACAGGGAAAAAGGCAATGAGCATTTCTTC.

In its sample, this clonotype was seen many times. This rearrangement joins TRBV6-6 to TRBJ1-2; D unclear. Trimming stripped 8 bases from V and 8 bases from J, with 12 bases between. The CDR3 loop spans 11 amino acids. Germline V gene data show CDR1 as MNHNY and CDR2 as SVGAGI (reference sequence). The CDR3 protein is CASGDIRGYTF. The CDR3 DNA reads as TGTGCCAGCGGTGACATTCGCGGCTACACCTTC.

The rearrangement uses TRBV6-6 and TRBJ1-2, with D maybe TRBD1 (6 bases). This CDR3 spans 12 amino acids. Germline CDR1 MNHNY, CDR2 SVGAGI (reference sequence). V was pared by 6 bases and J by 8 bases, with 13 bases between. The DNA for the CDR3 is TGTGCCAGCAGCGGGGGGGCGAAGGGCTACACCTTC. Encoded protein: CASSGGAKGYTF.

The chain links TRBV28 to TRBJ2-5; a possible D gene is TRBD2 (6 bases). Trimming removed 5 bases from V and 1 base from J, with 17 bases in between. The CDR3 has 16 amino acids. CDR1 is MDHEN, CDR2 SYDVKM, per germline. The CDR3 nucleotides read TGTGCCAGCAGTCCACTAGCCGGGCGGTCCCAAGAGACCCAGTACTTC. It is translated as CASSPLAGRSQETQYF.

This clonotype was seen a handful of times. V and J are TRBV18 and TRBJ2-3, with 13 nucleotides matching TRBD2. This CDR3 spans 17 amino acids. V lost 1 base and J lost 2; bases outside the gene matches: 3. Germline V lookup: CDR1 KGHSH, CDR2 LQKENI. CDR3 bases: TGTGCCAGCTCACCACGGACTAGCGGGAGTATCACAGATACGCAGTATTTT. Its protein product is CASSPRTSGSITDTQYF.

This clonotype was seen more than once but under ten times. The gene calls are TRBV29-1 and TRBJ2-3; 12 nucleotides line up with TRBD2. The V segment lost 6 bases and the J segment 0 bases; nucleotides outside the gene matches: 4. CDR3 length: 15 amino acids. Looked up from germline, CDR1 is SQVTM and CDR2 is ANQGSEA. The CDR3 sequence: CSVSGLAGSTDTQYF. The CDR3 nucleotides read TGCAGCGTCTCGGGACTAGCGGGTAGCACAGATACGCAGTATTTT.

The chain couples TRBV4-1 to TRBJ1-1, with D uncertain. The V gene lost 3 bases and the J gene lost 9 bases, with 20 bases spanning the gap. Germline loops: CDR1 MGHRA, CDR2 YSYEKL. The CDR3 has 15 amino acids. The CDR3 region has the DNA TGCGCCAGCAGCCAGCTGGACGGACGGAGGGCGCAAGCTTTCTTT. Its protein product is CASSQLDGRRAQAFF.

This clonotype appeared many times. V gene TRBV9 combines with J gene TRBJ2-1, with TRBD2 matching 10 bases. The junction had 6 bases not matched to a gene; V was cut back by 2 bases and J by 4 bases. CDR1 and CDR2 (germline): SGDLS, YYNGEE. The CDR3 is 16 residues long. The CDR3 DNA sequence: TGTGCCAGCAGCGTCCTAGCGGGAGTCACATACAATGAGCAGTTCTTC. It is translated as CASSVLAGVTYNEQFF.

The rearrangement links TRBV2 to TRBJ1-5; 7 positions agree with TRBD1. The CDR3 length is 15 residues. With V trimmed by 5 bases and J by 2 bases, 6 bases remained unmatched. The germline V gene encodes CDR1 SNHLY and CDR2 FYNNEI. The CDR3 region is CASSSDRARNQPQHF. The CDR3 nucleotides read TGTGCCAGCAGTTCCGACAGGGCCCGCAATCAGCCCCAGCATTTT.

The chain links TRBV7-2 to TRBJ2-5; D is uncertain. The CDR3 sequence is 14 residues long. The germline V gene has CDR1 SGHTA and CDR2 FQGNSA. Trimming took off 5 bases at V and 5 bases at J, with 15 bases between the two ends. This CDR3 reads CASSVDHFWETQYF. The CDR3 DNA follows: TGTGCCAGCAGCGTGGACCATTTTTGGGAGACCCAGTACTTC.

This clonotype occurred many times. The chain couples TRBV2 to TRBJ2-7; 7 bases match TRBD1. This CDR3 has 14 residues. The J segment lost 3 bases and the V segment lost 3 bases, leaving 5 bases of the junction unmatched. Germline CDR1 is SNHLY and CDR2 is FYNNEI. CDR3 sequence: CASSDDRVNYEQYF. The CDR3, as DNA: TGTGCCAGCAGTGACGACAGGGTAAACTACGAGCAGTACTTC.

This clonotype was recorded many times. This sequence joins TRBV7-2 and TRBJ2-3; D call uncertain. Germline V gene data show CDR1 as SGHTA and CDR2 as FQGNSA. V lost 0 bases and J 10 bases, leaving 14 bases between the germline ends. CDR3 length: 14 amino acids. CDR3 protein: CASSLALALRAQYF. CDR3 sequence (DNA): TGTGCCAGCAGCTTAGCTTTGGCCCTCCGCGCGCAGTATTTT.

Concerning this clonotype: This may come from a read error, since a much larger clone is one base off. The CDR3 nucleotides read TGCGCCAGCAGCGGGGGACAGGGGGCAACTGAAGCTTCCTTT. Translation: CASSGGQGATEASF. This sequence joins TRBV5-1 and TRBJ1-1, with 12 nucleotides matching TRBD1. The CDR3 is 14 amino acids. Germline CDR1 is SGHRS and CDR2 is YFSETQ. The full variable domain, its missing parts supplied by reference TRBV5-1 and TRBJ1-1, is KAGVTQTPRYLIKTRGQQVTLSCSPISGHRSVSWYQQTPGQGLQFLFEYFSETQRNKGNFPGRFSGRQFSNSRSEMNVSTLELGDSALYLCASSGGQGATEASFGQGTRLTVV.

This clonotype has just a few counts. This chain joins TRBV11-2 and TRBJ2-7, with 7 bases lining up with TRBD1. This CDR3 is built from 17 residues. J was trimmed by 3 bases and V by 5 bases; bases with no gene match: 16. Germline values: CDR1 SGHAT, CDR2 FQNNGV. CDR3 amino acids: CASSPFPRTGYLYEQYF. CDR3 sequence (DNA): TGTGCCAGCAGCCCTTTCCCCCGGACAGGCTACCTCTACGAGCAGTACTTC.